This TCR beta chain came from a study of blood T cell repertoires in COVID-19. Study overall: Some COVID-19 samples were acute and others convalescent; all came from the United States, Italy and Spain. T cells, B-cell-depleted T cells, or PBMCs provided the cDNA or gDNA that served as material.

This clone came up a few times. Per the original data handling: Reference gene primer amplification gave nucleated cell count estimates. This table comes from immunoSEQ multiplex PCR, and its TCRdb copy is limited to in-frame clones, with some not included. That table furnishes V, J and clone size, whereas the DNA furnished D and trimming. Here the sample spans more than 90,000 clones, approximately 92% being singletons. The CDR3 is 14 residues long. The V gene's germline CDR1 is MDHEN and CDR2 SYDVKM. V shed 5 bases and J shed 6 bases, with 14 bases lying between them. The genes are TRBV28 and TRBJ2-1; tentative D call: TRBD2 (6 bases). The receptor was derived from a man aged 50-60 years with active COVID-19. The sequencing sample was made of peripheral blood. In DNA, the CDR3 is TGTGCCAGCAGTAACGGGGGTCTTGTCAATGAGCAGTTCTTC. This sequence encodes CASSNGGLVNEQFF.